These 18 T cell receptor beta chains came from one sample sequenced in a study of T-cell reconstitution after alpha-beta-depleted transplantation in children. Unique molecular identifiers were used in preparing the TCRbeta library. In TCRdb, the PCR reads were re-called with MiXCR into one record per CDR3 protein. The sample lists hundreds of thousands of distinct CDR3 sequences; around 13% were seen once. The source material was PBMCs from the stem cell graft donor, sampled from the stem cell graft. These receptors came from a human donor who donated a stem cell graft to a child with combined immunodeficiency.

This clonotype was detected many times. This chain links TRBV20-1 with TRBJ2-1; 7 bases are a match to TRBD2. The length of the CDR3 is 13 residues. With V trimmed by 6 bases and J by 3 bases, 5 bases remained unmatched. CDR1 and CDR2 from the germline V gene are DFQATT and SNEGSKA (reference sequence). This chain's CDR3 is CSAMGLLYNEQFF. Written as DNA, the CDR3 is TGCAGTGCCATGGGACTACTCTACAATGAGCAGTTCTTC.

This clonotype came up a few times. V usage is TRBV4-1 and J usage is TRBJ2-1, with 10 bases aligning to TRBD2. Unmatched junction bases numbered 9, after V lost 3 bases and J lost 7 bases. Germline-derived CDR1 and CDR2 are MGHRA and YSYEKL. This CDR3 is 16 amino acids long. CDR3 DNA: TGCGCCAGCAGCCACGCTAGCGGGGGATGGGTTAATGAGCAGTTCTTC. Translated, it gives CASSHASGGWVNEQFF.

V gene TRBV3-1 combines with J gene TRBJ2-1; tentative D call: TRBD2 (6 bases). Looked up from germline, CDR1 is LGHDT and CDR2 is YNNKEL (reference sequence). There are 15 residues in the CDR3. The V gene lost 4 bases and the J gene lost 3 bases, with 13 bases spanning the gap. CDR3 DNA: TGTGCCAGCAGCCCCGGTGTAGCGGACTACAATGAGCAGTTCTTC. Translated, it gives CASSPGVADYNEQFF.

This clonotype was seen only a few times. The chain uses TRBV6-5 and TRBJ2-1; perhaps TRBD1 as D (5 bases). CDR1 MNHEY and CDR2 SVGAGI come from the germline V gene. The CDR3 sequence is 15 residues long. V dropped 6 bases and J dropped 10 bases, with 22 bases sitting between them. The CDR3 coding sequence is TGTGCCAGCAGGTCCTCCAGGGTAGGGTATGGGGAGCAGTTCTTC. As protein: CASRSSRVGYGEQFF.

The rearrangement joins TRBV12-3 or TRBV12-4 to TRBJ2-7, with a tentative D call TRBD1 (6 bases). This CDR3 region has 15 residues. V gave up 6 bases and J gave up 3 bases, with 18 bases separating them. The CDR3 spells CASRAGTSSIYEQYF. As DNA, the CDR3 is TGTGCCAGCAGGGCCGGGACATCAAGTATCTACGAGCAGTACTTC.

This clonotype was observed at least ten times. The V gene is TRBV20-1, the J gene TRBJ1-6, with 7 bases lining up with TRBD1. Per the germline V gene, CDR1 is DFQATT and CDR2 is SNEGSKA (reference sequence). V was pared by 3 bases and J by 9 bases, with 8 bases of the junction left unmatched. CDR3 length: 14 amino acids. The CDR3 DNA sequence: TGCAGTGCTAGTTACACAGGGGACGTTTCACCCCTCCACTTT. This codes for CSASYTGDVSPLHF.

This clonotype was detected many times. The chain recombines TRBV20-1 with TRBJ2-2; the match to TRBD1 covers 8 bases. CDR1 DFQATT and CDR2 SNEGSKA come from the germline V gene (reference sequence). The CDR3 covers 16 residues. The trim removed 2 bases at V and 6 bases at J, leaving 11 bases unmatched. The CDR3 region has the DNA TGCAGTGCTAGAAACCCGGTGACAGGGGAGTCCGGGGAGCTGTTTTTT. Translation gives CSARNPVTGESGELFF.

This clonotype was picked up a small number of times. The chain is built from TRBV4-2 and TRBJ2-7; D unresolved. Germline V gene lookup returns CDR1 LGHNA and CDR2 YNFKEQ. V was clipped by 0 bases and J by 5 bases, with 8 bases between them. The CDR3 has 13 amino acids. The CDR3 loop reads CASSQDFQNEQYF. The CDR3, as DNA: TGTGCCAGCAGCCAAGACTTCCAGAACGAGCAGTACTTC.

This clonotype was found many times. The junction shows a germline mismatch at one end, possibly a read error. J is TRBJ2-3 and V is TRBV29-1; no reliable D call. Germline CDR1 SQVTM, CDR2 ANQGSEA. The CDR3 is 13 residues long. In DNA, the CDR3 is TGCAGCGCTGAATTGGTAGGCACAGATACGCAGTATTTT. It specifies CSAELVGTDTQYF.

This clonotype was counted a few times. V and J are TRBV5-1 and TRBJ2-7, with a possible D match to TRBD1 (6 bases). Germline CDR1 is SGHRS and CDR2 is YFSETQ. The CDR3 length is 15 residues. V was cut by 4 bases and J by 3 bases, with 17 bases left in between. The CDR3 sequence: CASSNWAGTIYEQYF. CDR3 DNA sequence: TGCGCCAGCAGCAATTGGGCCGGGACAATCTACGAGCAGTACTTC.

This clonotype appeared many times. The chain carries TRBV12-3 or TRBV12-4 and TRBJ1-3; possible D gene TRBD1, 6 bases. CDR3 length equals 15 residues. The V end lost 6 bases, the J end lost 0 bases, and 12 bases lay between the germline ends. CDR3 in amino acids: CASRITGFSGNTIYF. For the CDR3, the DNA is TGTGCCAGCAGAATCACAGGGTTCTCTGGAAACACCATATATTTT.

The V and J genes are TRBV20-1 and TRBJ2-1, with 12 bases aligning to TRBD2. CDR1 DFQATT and CDR2 SNEGSKA come from the germline V gene (reference sequence). Losses at the gene ends were 3 bases for V and 0 bases for J; bases not matched to a gene: 9. The CDR3 runs to 18 residues. In nucleotides, the CDR3 is TGCAGTGCTAGTGGACTAGCGGGACTAGCCGTCTCCTACAATGAGCAGTTCTTC. It codes for CSASGLAGLAVSYNEQFF.

This clonotype has more than one count but fewer than ten. Possible read error: a much larger clone is one base away. V and J are TRBV9 and TRBJ2-3; 13 nucleotides match TRBD2. Germline values: CDR1 SGDLS, CDR2 YYNGEE. This CDR3 has 16 amino acids. The ends lost 3 bases at V and 0 bases at J; junction bases unmatched: 1. This CDR3 is CASSAGLAGSTDTQYF. The CDR3 bases are TGTGCCAGCAGCGCGGGACTAGCGGGGAGCACAGATACGCAGTATTTT.

The chain combines TRBV6-1 with TRBJ1-1; D may be TRBD1 (6 bases). Deletions cut 5 bases from V and 2 bases from J, with 15 bases between. Germline CDR1 is MNHNS and CDR2 is SASEGT. CDR3 size: 15 residues. CDR3 sequence (DNA): TGTGCCAGCAGTCGAACCGGGACACCTAACACTGAAGCTTTCTTT. Encoded protein: CASSRTGTPNTEAFF.

This clonotype was found many times. V and J are TRBV6-6 and TRBJ2-3; no clear D. Germline V gene lookup returns CDR1 MNHNY and CDR2 SVGAGI (reference sequence). CDR3 length: 12 residues. The germline V and J ends were trimmed by 2 bases and 5 bases, with 5 bases remaining between them. The CDR3: CASSYALDTQYF. In nucleotides, the CDR3 is TGTGCCAGCAGTTACGCCCTAGATACGCAGTATTTT.

This clonotype was detected a few times. The chain links TRBV5-1 to TRBJ1-5; D is perhaps TRBD1 (5 bases). Deletions cut 0 bases from V and 7 bases from J, with 11 bases between. CDR1 and CDR2 (germline): SGHRS, YFSETQ. This CDR3 spans 14 amino acids. CDR3 region: CASSLGGADQPQHF. The CDR3 nucleotides read TGCGCCAGCAGCTTGGGTGGGGCGGACCAGCCCCAGCATTTT.

J is TRBJ2-2 and V is TRBV3-1; no clear D gene. The V gene lost 5 bases and the J gene lost 1 base, with 11 bases spanning the gap. The CDR3 has 15 amino acids. Germline assignment: CDR1 LGHDT and CDR2 YNNKEL (reference sequence). The CDR3 is CASSSQTKNTGELFF. Here the CDR3 DNA reads TGTGCCAGCAGCTCTCAGACAAAGAACACCGGGGAGCTGTTTTTT. Variable domain in full (rest from reference TRBV3-1 and TRBJ2-2): DTAVSQTPKYLVTQMGNDKSIKCEQNLGHDTMYWYKQDSKKFLKIMFSYNNKELIINETVPNRFSPKSPDKAHLNLHINSLELGDSAVYFCASSSQTKNTGELFFGEGSRLTVL.

Many counts were recorded for this clonotype. The chain carries TRBV10-3 and TRBJ2-3; 8 bases line up with TRBD2. With 7 bases clipped from V and 4 bases from J, the junction kept 7 bases outside the gene matches. The CDR3 covers 14 residues. Per germline, CDR1 ENHRY and CDR2 SYGVKD. Here the CDR3 DNA reads TGTGCCATCAACCTCGGGGGGGCCTCAGATACGCAGTATTTT. Translated, it gives CAINLGGASDTQYF.